The 17 T cell receptor beta chains given below trace back to one sample, sequenced in a study of CD8 T cells in ankylosing spondylitis. Points from the study as a whole: A motif of fewer than ten highly homologous TCR beta variants was seen as apparently characteristic of ankylosing spondylitis blood.

In TCRdb, the 5' RACE reads were re-called with MiXCR into one record per CDR3 protein. The sample contains approximately 520,000 distinct CDR3 sequences, about 5% of which appear only once. These receptors have no known antigen. The source material was blood, either unsorted or a sorted T cell fraction (not recorded which). The receptors here all came from a male donor with ankylosing spondylitis.

This clonotype was counted ten times or more. Here the CDR3 DNA reads TGTGCCAGCAGTCCCCGGCGCACTGGGGCCAACGTCCTGACTTTC. Protein sequence: CASSPRRTGANVLTF. The chain recombines TRBV6-1 with TRBJ2-6; D is ambiguous. Germline V gives CDR1 MNHNS, CDR2 SASEGT. The CDR3 runs to 15 residues. Trimming removed 5 bases at V and 2 bases at J, with 10 bases between.

In its sample, this clonotype was seen many times. V gene TRBV3-1 combines with J gene TRBJ2-5, with 8 bases identical to TRBD2. Germline trimming cut 6 bases from V and 5 bases from J; bases unmatched to any gene: 5. Germline V CDR1 and CDR2: LGHDT, YNNKEL (reference sequence). The CDR3 has 13 residues. In DNA, the CDR3 is TGTGCCAGCAGGAAGCGGGAGCGCGAGACCCAGTACTTC. Encoded protein: CASRKRERETQYF.

The rearrangement joins TRBV5-8 to TRBJ2-1; 9 positions match TRBD1. V was pared by 3 bases and J by 2 bases, with 6 bases of the junction left unmatched. The germline gives CDR1 SGHTS, CDR2 YDEGEE. The length of the CDR3 is 16 residues. CDR3 DNA sequence: TGTGCCAGCAGCTGGGGACAGGGTGGGACCTACAATGAGCAGTTCTTC. Residues: CASSWGQGGTYNEQFF.

This clonotype was seen only a few times. The rearrangement uses TRBV7-2 and TRBJ1-1, with a tentative D call TRBD1 (5 bases). Germline V gene data show CDR1 as SGHTA and CDR2 as FQGNSA. This CDR3 contains 12 residues. Trimming pared 8 bases from V and 7 bases from J, leaving 14 bases between. The CDR3 bases are TGTGCCAGCCAACAGCTAGGGGTTGAAGCTTTCTTT. This sequence encodes CASQQLGVEAFF.

This clonotype was counted at least ten times. The V gene is TRBV29-1, the J gene TRBJ2-3; 7 nucleotides line up with TRBD1. The junction had 5 bases not matched to a gene; V was cut back by 5 bases and J by 0 bases. The CDR3 covers 14 residues. CDR1 and CDR2 from the germline V gene are SQVTM and ANQGSEA. In DNA form, the CDR3 reads TGCAGCGTTATGGACAGGATTAGCACAGATACGCAGTATTTT. Translation: CSVMDRISTDTQYF.

This clonotype was counted many times. The chain uses TRBV9 and TRBJ2-3, with D possibly matching TRBD2 (5 bases). CDR1 SGDLS and CDR2 YYNGEE come from the germline V gene. V lost 0 bases and J lost 1, with 6 bases in between. The CDR3 is 14 amino acids. The CDR3 reads CASSVDGGTDTQYF. The CDR3 DNA is TGTGCCAGCAGCGTAGACGGGGGCACAGATACGCAGTATTTT.

This clonotype has at least ten counts. This chain joins TRBV9 and TRBJ1-4; no firm D call. Germline CDR1 SGDLS, CDR2 YYNGEE. The CDR3 has 13 residues. Trimming pared 5 bases from V and 4 bases from J, leaving 9 bases between. DNA of the CDR3: TGTGCCAGCAGTCGAGATTTTAATGAAAAACTGTTTTTT. Its protein is CASSRDFNEKLFF.

This clonotype has a handful of counts. The genes are TRBV20-1 and TRBJ2-7; D perhaps matches TRBD1 (5 bases). V was shortened by 6 bases and J by 7 bases, with 19 bases between the two germline ends. This CDR3 has 13 residues. CDR1 and CDR2 (germline): DFQATT, SNEGSKA (reference sequence). This CDR3 reads CSAGHLTTSEQYF. The CDR3 nucleotides are TGCAGTGCCGGACACCTAACCACATCGGAGCAGTACTTC.

This clonotype was recorded many times. The chain recombines TRBV25-1 with TRBJ1-4; possibly TRBD1 for D (5 bases). The V gene lost 5 bases and the J gene lost 4 bases, with 8 bases spanning the gap. This CDR3 is 13 amino acids long. Germline loops: CDR1 MGHDK, CDR2 SYGVNS. CDR3 sequence: CASSLGGNEKLFF. The CDR3 nucleotides are TGTGCCAGCAGTCTGGGGGGTAATGAAAAACTGTTTTTT.

This clonotype was counted at least ten times. V gene TRBV20-1 combines with J gene TRBJ1-5; D might be TRBD1 (5 bases). With 6 bases removed from V and 4 bases from J, the gap between germline ends came to 16 bases. Germline V gene lookup returns CDR1 DFQATT and CDR2 SNEGSKA (reference sequence). The CDR3 is 14 residues long. DNA for the CDR3: TGCAGTGCGGGGACTCTCACGGGTAATCAGCCCCAGCATTTT. Residues: CSAGTLTGNQPQHF.

This clonotype was seen ten or more times. This chain uses TRBV29-1 with TRBJ2-5; D remains unclear. Germline CDR1 and CDR2: SQVTM and ANQGSEA. There are 13 residues in the CDR3. V lost 1 base to trimming and J lost 7 bases, with 13 bases between them. The CDR3 nucleotides read TGCAGCGTTGAAGGGGTGGCCCTCGGGACCCAGTACTTC. Amino acid sequence: CSVEGVALGTQYF.

This clonotype was found many times. The rearrangement uses TRBV7-6 and TRBJ1-1, with D possibly being TRBD1 (5 bases). V gave up 5 bases and J gave up 2 bases, with 12 bases separating them. CDR3 size: 14 residues. From germline, CDR1 is SGHVS and CDR2 FNYEAQ. The CDR3 here is CASSPGGDNTEAFF. Written as DNA, the CDR3 is TGTGCCAGCAGCCCGGGAGGGGACAACACTGAAGCTTTCTTT.

This clonotype was detected ten times or more. The V and J genes are TRBV11-1 and TRBJ2-5, with D perhaps matching TRBD2 (6 bases). The CDR3 covers 14 residues. Germline V gene sequence: CDR1 SGHAT, CDR2 FQDESV (reference sequence). Trimming cost V 3 bases and J 6 bases, with 14 bases left between them. CDR3 in amino acids: CASSLGGGSKTQYF. In DNA, the CDR3 is TGTGCCAGCAGCTTGGGGGGAGGTTCGAAGACCCAGTACTTC.

In this sample, this clonotype turned up a few times. This chain joins TRBV11-2 and TRBJ2-4; D gene ambiguous. V lost 4 bases and J 0 bases, leaving 16 bases between the germline ends. This CDR3 region has 17 residues. The germline gives CDR1 SGHAT, CDR2 FQNNGV. The CDR3 spells CASSSSVGQLAKNIQYF. CDR3 DNA: TGTGCCAGCAGCTCCTCCGTGGGTCAGCTAGCCAAAAACATTCAGTACTTC.

This clonotype was detected many times. The chain has TRBV20-1 and TRBJ1-1; D unclear. The CDR3 contains 12 residues. V dropped 2 bases and J dropped 11 bases, with 15 bases sitting between them. Germline V CDR1 and CDR2: DFQATT, SNEGSKA (reference sequence). The DNA for the CDR3 is TGCAGTGCTAGATCCGACCGGGTCGAGGCTTTCTTT. It specifies CSARSDRVEAFF.

This clonotype was found many times. J is TRBJ1-2 and V is TRBV12-3 or TRBV12-4, with 7 positions matching TRBD1. There are 14 residues in the CDR3. V trimming: 6 bases; J trimming: 0 bases; junction bases outside the gene matches: 4. The CDR3 sequence: CASSRGLANYGYTF. CDR3 nucleotides: TGTGCCAGCAGCAGGGGGTTAGCTAACTATGGCTACACCTTC.

This clonotype has a count of ten or more. The rearrangement links TRBV12-3 or TRBV12-4 to TRBJ2-2, with 7 bases that match TRBD1. With 3 bases clipped from V and 5 bases from J, the junction kept 9 bases outside the gene matches. CDR3 length equals 16 residues. CDR3: CASSLGWDRPTGELFF. The CDR3 DNA is TGTGCCAGCAGTTTGGGGTGGGACAGACCTACCGGGGAGCTGTTTTTT.